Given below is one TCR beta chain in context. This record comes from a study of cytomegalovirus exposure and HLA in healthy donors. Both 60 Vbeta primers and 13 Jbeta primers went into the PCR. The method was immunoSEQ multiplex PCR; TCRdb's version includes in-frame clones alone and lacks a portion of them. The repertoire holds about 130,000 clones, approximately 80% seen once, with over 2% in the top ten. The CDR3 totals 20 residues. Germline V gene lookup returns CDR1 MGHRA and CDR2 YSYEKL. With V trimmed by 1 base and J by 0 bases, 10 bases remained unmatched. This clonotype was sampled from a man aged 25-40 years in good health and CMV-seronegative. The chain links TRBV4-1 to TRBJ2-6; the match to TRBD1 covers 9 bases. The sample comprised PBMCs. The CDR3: CASSQGVFGQGISGANVLTF. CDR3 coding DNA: TGCGCCAGCAGCCAAGGGGTATTTGGACAGGGGATCTCTGGGGCCAACGTCCTGACTTTC.